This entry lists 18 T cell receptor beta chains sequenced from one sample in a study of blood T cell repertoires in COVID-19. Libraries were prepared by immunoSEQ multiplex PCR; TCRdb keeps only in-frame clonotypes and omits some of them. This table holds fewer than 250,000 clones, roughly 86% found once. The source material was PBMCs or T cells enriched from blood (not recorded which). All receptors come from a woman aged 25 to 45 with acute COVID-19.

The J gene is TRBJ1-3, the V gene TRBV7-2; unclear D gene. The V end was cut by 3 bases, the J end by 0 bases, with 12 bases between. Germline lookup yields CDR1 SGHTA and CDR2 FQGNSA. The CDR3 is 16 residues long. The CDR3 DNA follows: TGTGCCAGCAGCTTTGGTCCCGTGAGCTCTGGAAACACCATATATTTT. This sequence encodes CASSFGPVSSGNTIYF.

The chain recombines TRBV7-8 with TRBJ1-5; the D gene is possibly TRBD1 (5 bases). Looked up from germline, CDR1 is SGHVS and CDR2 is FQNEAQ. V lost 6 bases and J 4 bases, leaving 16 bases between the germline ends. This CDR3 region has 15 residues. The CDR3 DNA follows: TGTGCCAGCAGTATAGGGCGGCAGGGTAATCAGCCCCAGCATTTT. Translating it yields CASSIGRQGNQPQHF.

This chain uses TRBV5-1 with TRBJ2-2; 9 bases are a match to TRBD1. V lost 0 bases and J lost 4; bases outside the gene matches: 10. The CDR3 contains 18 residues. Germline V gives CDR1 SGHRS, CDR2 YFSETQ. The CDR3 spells CASSLGVTGGHGTGELFF. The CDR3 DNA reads TGCGCCAGCAGCTTGGGGGTCACAGGGGGCCATGGCACCGGGGAGCTGTTTTTT.

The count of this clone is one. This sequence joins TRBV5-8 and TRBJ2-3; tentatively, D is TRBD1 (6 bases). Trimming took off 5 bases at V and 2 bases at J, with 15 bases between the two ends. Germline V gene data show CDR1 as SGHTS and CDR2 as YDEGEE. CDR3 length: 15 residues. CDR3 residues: CASRPDRRVTDTQYF. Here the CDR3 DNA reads TGTGCCAGCAGACCAGACAGGAGAGTCACAGATACGCAGTATTTT.

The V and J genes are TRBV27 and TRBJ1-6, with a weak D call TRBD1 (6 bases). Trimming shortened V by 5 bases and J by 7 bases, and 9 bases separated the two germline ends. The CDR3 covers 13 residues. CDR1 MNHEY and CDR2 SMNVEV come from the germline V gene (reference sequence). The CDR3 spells CASSRGQNSPLHF. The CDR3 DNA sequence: TGTGCCAGCAGTAGAGGACAGAATTCACCCCTCCACTTT.

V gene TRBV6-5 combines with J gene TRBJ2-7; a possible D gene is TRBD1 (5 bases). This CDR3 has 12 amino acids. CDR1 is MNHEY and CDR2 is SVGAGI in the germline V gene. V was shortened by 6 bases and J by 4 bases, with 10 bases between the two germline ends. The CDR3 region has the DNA TGTGCCAGCAGAGCAGACAGTTACGAGCAGTACTTC. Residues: CASRADSYEQYF.

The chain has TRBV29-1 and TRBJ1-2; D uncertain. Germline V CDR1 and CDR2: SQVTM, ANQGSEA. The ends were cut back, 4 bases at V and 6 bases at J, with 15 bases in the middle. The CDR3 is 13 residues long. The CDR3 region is CSVVTTPGDGYTF. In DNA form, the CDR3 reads TGCAGCGTTGTAACCACTCCAGGCGATGGCTACACCTTC.

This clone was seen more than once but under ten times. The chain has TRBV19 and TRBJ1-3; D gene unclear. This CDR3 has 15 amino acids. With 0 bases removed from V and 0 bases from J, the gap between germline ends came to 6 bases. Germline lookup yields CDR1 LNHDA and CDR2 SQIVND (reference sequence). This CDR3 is CASSIDFSSGNTIYF. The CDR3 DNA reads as TGTGCCAGTAGTATAGATTTCAGCTCTGGAAACACCATATATTTT.

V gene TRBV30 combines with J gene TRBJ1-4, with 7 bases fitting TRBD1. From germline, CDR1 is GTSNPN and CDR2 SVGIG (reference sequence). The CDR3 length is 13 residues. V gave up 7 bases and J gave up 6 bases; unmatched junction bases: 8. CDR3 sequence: CAFSGGVDEKLFF. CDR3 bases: TGTGCCTTCTCAGGGGGTGTTGATGAAAAACTGTTTTTT. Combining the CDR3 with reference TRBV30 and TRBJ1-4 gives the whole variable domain SQTIHQWPATLVQPVGSPLSLECTVEGTSNPNLYWYRQAAGRGLQLLFYSVGIGQISSEVPQNLSASRPQDRQFILSSKKLLLSDSGFYLCAFSGGVDEKLFFGSGTQLSVL.

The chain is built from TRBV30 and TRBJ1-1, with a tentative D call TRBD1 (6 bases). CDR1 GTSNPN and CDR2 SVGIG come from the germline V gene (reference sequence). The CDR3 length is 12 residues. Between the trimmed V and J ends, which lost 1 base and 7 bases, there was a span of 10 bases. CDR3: CAWSGGRGEAFF. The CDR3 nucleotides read TGTGCCTGGAGTGGGGGGCGAGGTGAAGCTTTCTTT.

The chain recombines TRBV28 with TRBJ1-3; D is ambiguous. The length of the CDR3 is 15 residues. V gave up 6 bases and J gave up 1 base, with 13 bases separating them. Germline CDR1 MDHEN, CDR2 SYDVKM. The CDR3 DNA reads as TGTGCCAGCAGCTTGACTCTGATGTCTGGAAACACCATATATTTT. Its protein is CASSLTLMSGNTIYF.

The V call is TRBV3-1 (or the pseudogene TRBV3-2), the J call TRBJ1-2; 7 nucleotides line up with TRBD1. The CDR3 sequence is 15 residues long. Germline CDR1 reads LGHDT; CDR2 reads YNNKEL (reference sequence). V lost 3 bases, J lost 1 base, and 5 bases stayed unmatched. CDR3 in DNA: TGTGCCAGCAGCCACACCAGACAGGGTAACTATGGCTACACCTTC. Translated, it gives CASSHTRQGNYGYTF.

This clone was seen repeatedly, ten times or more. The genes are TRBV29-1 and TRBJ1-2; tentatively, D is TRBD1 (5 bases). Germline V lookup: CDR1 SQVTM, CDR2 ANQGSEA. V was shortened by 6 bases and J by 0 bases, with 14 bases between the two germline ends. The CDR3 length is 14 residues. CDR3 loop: CSVVEGGANYGYTF. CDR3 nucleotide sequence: TGCAGCGTAGTTGAAGGAGGGGCTAACTATGGCTACACCTTC.

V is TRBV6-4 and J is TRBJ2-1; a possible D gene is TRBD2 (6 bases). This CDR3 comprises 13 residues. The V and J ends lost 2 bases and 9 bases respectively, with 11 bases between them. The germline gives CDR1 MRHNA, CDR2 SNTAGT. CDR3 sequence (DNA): TGTGCCAGCAGTGACGAACTAGCTGCTGAGCAGTTCTTC. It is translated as CASSDELAAEQFF.

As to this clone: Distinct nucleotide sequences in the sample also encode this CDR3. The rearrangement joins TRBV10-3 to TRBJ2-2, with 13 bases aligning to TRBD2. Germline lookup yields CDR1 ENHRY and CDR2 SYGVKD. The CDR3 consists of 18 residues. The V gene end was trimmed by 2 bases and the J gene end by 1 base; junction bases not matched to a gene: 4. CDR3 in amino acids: CAISERLAGGLNTGELFF. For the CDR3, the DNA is TGTGCCATCAGTGAGAGACTAGCGGGGGGCCTGAACACCGGGGAGCTGTTTTTT.

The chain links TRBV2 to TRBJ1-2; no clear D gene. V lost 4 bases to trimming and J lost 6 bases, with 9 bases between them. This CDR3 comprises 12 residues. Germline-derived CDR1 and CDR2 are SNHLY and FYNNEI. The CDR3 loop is CASSGGFNGYTF. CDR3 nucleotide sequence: TGTGCCAGCAGTGGAGGATTCAATGGCTACACCTTC.

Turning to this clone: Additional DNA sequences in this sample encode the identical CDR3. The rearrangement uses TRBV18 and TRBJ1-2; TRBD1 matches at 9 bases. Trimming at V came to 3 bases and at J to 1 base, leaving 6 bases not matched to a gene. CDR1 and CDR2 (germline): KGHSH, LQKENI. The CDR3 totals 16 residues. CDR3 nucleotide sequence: TGTGCCAGCTCACCCGGGACAGGGAGAAGTAACTATGGCTACACCTTC. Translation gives CASSPGTGRSNYGYTF.

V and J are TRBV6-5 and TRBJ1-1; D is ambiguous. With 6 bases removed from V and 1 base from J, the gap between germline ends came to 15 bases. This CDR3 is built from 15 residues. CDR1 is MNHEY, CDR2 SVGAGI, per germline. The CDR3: CASSLTGGQNTEAFF. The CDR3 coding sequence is TGTGCCAGCAGCCTTACGGGTGGCCAGAACACTGAAGCTTTCTTT.